Listed here are 16 T cell receptor beta chains from one sample, sequenced in a study of T-cell memory formation after mild COVID-19. TCRdb fed the 5' RACE reads into MiXCR, producing one record per CDR3 protein. Of some 150,000 distinct CDR3 sequences detected, about a fifth appear once; the ten largest clones hold 2% to 2.5%. The sequenced material came from PBMCs or a T cell subset sorted from them (not recorded which). These receptors were obtained from an adult woman who had mild COVID-19 (a few samples of this study predate the infection). Cell type and time point are not known.

The table lists this clonotype with a few counts. The chain carries TRBV7-2 and TRBJ2-7, with a tentative D call TRBD1 (5 bases). The V end lost 0 bases, the J end lost 4 bases, and 7 bases lay between the germline ends. Germline-derived CDR1 and CDR2 are SGHTA and FQGNSA. CDR3 length: 13 amino acids. The CDR3 DNA sequence: TGTGCCAGCAGCTTAGCGCGACAGTACGAGCAGTACTTC. Translated: CASSLARQYEQYF.

This clonotype was seen more than once but under ten times. V gene TRBV12-3 or TRBV12-4 combines with J gene TRBJ2-1, with 9 bases matching TRBD2. The CDR3 length is 16 residues. Losses at the gene ends were 1 base for V and 8 bases for J; bases not matched to a gene: 9. The CDR3 here is CASSLGGTSMVYEQFF. In nucleotides, the CDR3 is TGTGCCAGCAGTTTAGGGGGGACTAGCATGGTGTATGAGCAGTTCTTC.

This clonotype has a count of ten or more. This chain connects TRBV7-6 to TRBJ2-3; D not resolved. V lost 0 bases and J 4 bases, leaving 5 bases between the germline ends. CDR1 and CDR2 (germline): SGHVS, FNYEAQ. CDR3 length equals 13 residues. CDR3 in amino acids: CASSLAVADTQYF. CDR3 bases: TGTGCCAGCAGCTTAGCGGTCGCAGATACGCAGTATTTT.

This clonotype occurred a few times. The chain employs TRBV29-1 and TRBJ2-2; D is undetermined. The CDR3 is 10 amino acids. V lost 4 bases, J lost 8 bases, and 5 bases lay in between. CDR1 SQVTM and CDR2 ANQGSEA come from the germline V gene. CDR3: CSVGGGELFF. In DNA, the CDR3 is TGCAGCGTTGGTGGGGGGGAGCTGTTTTTT.

A few counts support this clonotype. The rearrangement links TRBV20-1 to TRBJ2-7, with a tentative D call TRBD1 (6 bases). Trimming shortened V by 4 bases and J by 0 bases, and 13 bases separated the two germline ends. The CDR3 covers 14 residues. Germline lookup yields CDR1 DFQATT and CDR2 SNEGSKA (reference sequence). The CDR3 reads CSATKTGVSYEQYF. The CDR3 DNA reads TGCAGTGCTACAAAGACAGGCGTCTCCTACGAGCAGTACTTC.

About this clonotype: The CDR3 does not end in the conserved phenylalanine or tryptophan, so this is likely a read error. The DNA is left out, because the CDR3 cannot be placed on it with certainty; the CDR3 is given as TCRdb lists it. The J gene is TRBJ2-7, the V gene TRBV20-1; no check of the table's D call, TRBD2, against the DNA was made. Germline CDR1 reads DFQATT; CDR2 reads SNEGSKA (reference sequence). The CDR3 length is 10 residues, termini included. CDR3 in amino acids: CSDGGRRATY.

The chain is built from TRBV12-3 or TRBV12-4 and TRBJ1-2; 10 bases are shared with TRBD1. This CDR3 has 19 amino acids. With V trimmed by 2 bases and J by 2 bases, 14 bases remained unmatched. The DNA of the CDR3 is TGTGCCAGCAGTTTAAGCCCATCGGGACAGGGGCGAACGAACTATGGCTACACCTTC. Translation: CASSLSPSGQGRTNYGYTF.

The chain joins TRBV6-5 to TRBJ1-5; 8 bases agree with TRBD1. Germline V lookup: CDR1 MNHEY, CDR2 SVGAGI. The ends lost 6 bases at V and 7 bases at J; junction bases unmatched: 8. The CDR3 loop spans 14 amino acids. The CDR3 reads CASRAGQDTQPQHF. As DNA, the CDR3 is TGTGCCAGCAGGGCGGGACAGGATACCCAGCCCCAGCATTTT.

This clonotype was counted only a few times. CDR3 sequence reads: CASRRGDRGRRYGYTF. CDR3 DNA: TGTGCCAGCAGACGGGGGGACAGGGGGCGTCGCTATGGCTACACCTTC. The chain has TRBV6-5 and TRBJ1-2; 12 nucleotides match TRBD1. The germline CDR1 and CDR2 sequences are MNHEY and SVGAGI. The CDR3 is 16 amino acids. V gave up 6 bases and J gave up 4 bases; unmatched junction bases: 9.

This clonotype showed up just a few times. This chain connects TRBV5-1 to TRBJ2-7; 10 nucleotides agree with TRBD1. J lost 7 bases, V lost 3 bases, and 10 bases had no gene match. From germline, CDR1 is SGHRS and CDR2 YFSETQ. The CDR3 spans 15 residues. CDR3 region: CASSSTGTGVGEQYF. In nucleotides, the CDR3 is TGCGCCAGCAGCTCAACCGGGACAGGGGTGGGTGAGCAGTACTTC.

V and J are TRBV10-2 and TRBJ2-7; D call uncertain. With 5 bases removed from V and 2 bases from J, the gap between germline ends came to 13 bases. From germline, CDR1 is WSHSY and CDR2 SAAADI. CDR3 length: 14 amino acids. CDR3 protein: CASSTQAQTYEQYF. Written as DNA, the CDR3 is TGCGCCAGCAGTACTCAGGCACAGACCTACGAGCAGTACTTC.

In its sample, this clonotype was seen a few times. V is TRBV3-1 and J is TRBJ2-7, with 10 bases that match TRBD2. This CDR3 comprises 14 residues. The germline V gene has CDR1 LGHDT and CDR2 YNNKEL (reference sequence). V was clipped by 4 bases and J by 6 bases; unmatched bases: 6. CDR3 DNA: TGTGCCAGCAGCCCAAGCGGGGGGGTCCGCGAGCAGTACTTC. Encoded protein: CASSPSGGVREQYF.

This clonotype was detected only a few times. The V and J genes are TRBV5-5 and TRBJ2-3, with 8 bases that match TRBD1. V dropped 3 bases and J dropped 2; count of bases not matched to a gene: 11. The CDR3 covers 17 residues. Germline V gene data show CDR1 as SGHKS and CDR2 as YYEKEE (reference sequence). This CDR3 reads CASSSGTGQIATDTQYF. CDR3 DNA sequence: TGTGCCAGCAGCTCGGGGACAGGACAGATAGCCACAGATACGCAGTATTTT.

This clonotype was counted ten times or more. The chain carries TRBV5-1 and TRBJ2-7; D not certain. The V end lost 2 bases, the J end lost 3 bases, and 12 bases lay between the germline ends. The CDR3 is 14 amino acids. The germline V gene has CDR1 SGHRS and CDR2 YFSETQ. Here the CDR3 reads CASSLGQAVYEQYF. For the CDR3, the DNA is TGCGCCAGCAGCTTAGGCCAGGCAGTCTACGAGCAGTACTTC.

This clonotype was seen a few times. V gene TRBV5-1 combines with J gene TRBJ2-2; 7 nucleotides agree with TRBD2. Germline CDR1 and CDR2: SGHRS and YFSETQ. The J segment lost 4 bases and the V segment lost 0 bases, leaving 3 bases of the junction unmatched. The CDR3 extends over 15 amino acids. This CDR3 reads CASSLASGRTGELFF. In nucleotides, the CDR3 is TGCGCCAGCAGCTTGGCTAGCGGACGCACCGGGGAGCTGTTTTTT.

This clonotype was recorded many times. DNA of the CDR3: TGCAGTGCTCGGGGGAGGGTCACAGATACGCAGTATTTT. It translates to CSARGRVTDTQYF. This chain links TRBV20-1 with TRBJ2-3; 7 nucleotides line up with TRBD2. This CDR3 spans 13 amino acids. Per germline, CDR1 DFQATT and CDR2 SNEGSKA (reference sequence). With 5 bases clipped from V and 2 bases from J, the junction kept 4 bases outside the gene matches.